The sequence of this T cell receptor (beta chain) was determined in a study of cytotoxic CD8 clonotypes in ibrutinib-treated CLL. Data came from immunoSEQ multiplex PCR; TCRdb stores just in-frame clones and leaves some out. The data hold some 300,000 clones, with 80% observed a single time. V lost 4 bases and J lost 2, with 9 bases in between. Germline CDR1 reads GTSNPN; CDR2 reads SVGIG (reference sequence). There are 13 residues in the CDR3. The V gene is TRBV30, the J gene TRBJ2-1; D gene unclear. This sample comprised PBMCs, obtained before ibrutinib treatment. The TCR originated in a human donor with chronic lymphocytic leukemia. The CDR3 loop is CAWNGRPYNEQFF. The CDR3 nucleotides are TGTGCCTGGAATGGGCGGCCCTACAATGAGCAGTTCTTC. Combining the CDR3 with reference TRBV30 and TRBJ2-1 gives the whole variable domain SQTIHQWPATLVQPVGSPLSLECTVEGTSNPNLYWYRQAAGRGLQLLFYSVGIGQISSEVPQNLSASRPQDRQFILSSKKLLLSDSGFYLCAWNGRPYNEQFFGPGTRLTVL.